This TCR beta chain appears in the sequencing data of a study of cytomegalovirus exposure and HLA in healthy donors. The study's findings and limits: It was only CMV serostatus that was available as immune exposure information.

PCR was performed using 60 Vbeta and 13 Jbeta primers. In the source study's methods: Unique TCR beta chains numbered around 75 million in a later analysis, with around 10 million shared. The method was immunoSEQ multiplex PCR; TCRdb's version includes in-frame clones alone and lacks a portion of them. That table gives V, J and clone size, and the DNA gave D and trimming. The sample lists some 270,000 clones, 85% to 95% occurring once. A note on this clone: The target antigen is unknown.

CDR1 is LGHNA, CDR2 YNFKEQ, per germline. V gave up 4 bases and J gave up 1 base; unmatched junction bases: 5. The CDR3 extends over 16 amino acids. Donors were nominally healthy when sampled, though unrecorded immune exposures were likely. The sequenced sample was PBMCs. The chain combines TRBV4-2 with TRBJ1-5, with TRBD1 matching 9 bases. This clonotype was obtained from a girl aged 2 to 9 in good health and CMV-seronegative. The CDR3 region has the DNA TGTGCCAGCAGCCGCCTCGACAGGGGGAGCAATCAGCCCCAGCATTTT. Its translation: CASSRLDRGSNQPQHF.